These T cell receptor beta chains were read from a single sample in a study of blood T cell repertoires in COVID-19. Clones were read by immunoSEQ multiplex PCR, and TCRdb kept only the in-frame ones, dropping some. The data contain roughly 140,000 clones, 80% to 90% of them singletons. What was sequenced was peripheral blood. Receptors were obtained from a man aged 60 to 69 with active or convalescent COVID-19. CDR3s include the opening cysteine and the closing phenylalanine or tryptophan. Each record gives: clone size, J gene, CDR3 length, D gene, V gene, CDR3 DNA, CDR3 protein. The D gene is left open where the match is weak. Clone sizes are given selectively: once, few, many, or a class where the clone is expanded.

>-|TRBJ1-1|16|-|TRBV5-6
TGTGCCAGCAGCTTGTTTGGAGCAGTCGATAACACTGAAGCTTTCTTT
CASSLFGAVDNTEAFF
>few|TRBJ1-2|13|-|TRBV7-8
TGTGCCAGCAGCTTAACTACGGGCTATGGCTACACCTTC
CASSLTTGYGYTF
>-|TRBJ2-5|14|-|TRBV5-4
TGTGCCAGCAGCGGAATGACAGGCCCAGAGACCCAGTACTTC
CASSGMTGPETQYF
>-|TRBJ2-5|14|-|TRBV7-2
TGTGCCAGCAGCTTAGCGCGGGGCCAAGAGACCCAGTACTTC
CASSLARGQETQYF
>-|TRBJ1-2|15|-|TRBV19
TGTGCCAGTAGTATCTCCAGGGAGGCTGTATATGGCTACACCTTC
CASSISREAVYGYTF
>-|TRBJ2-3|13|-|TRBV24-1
TGTGCCACCAGTGTTCCCCCCGGAGATACGCAGTATTTT
CATSVPPGDTQYF
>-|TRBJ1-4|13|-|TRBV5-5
TGTGCCAGCAGCTCGTACTTAACTGAAAAACTGTTTTTT
CASSSYLTEKLFF
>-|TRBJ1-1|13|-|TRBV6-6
TGTGCCAGCAGTTACTCACTCCGGGATGAGACTTTCTTT
CASSYSLRDETFF
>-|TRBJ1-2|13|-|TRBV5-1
TGCGCCAGCAGCCCTTCTCAGGCGCTTGGCTACACCTTC
CASSPSQALGYTF
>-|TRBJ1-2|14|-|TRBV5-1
TGCGCCAGCAGCTTCTCCGGGACAAACTATGGCTACACCTTC
CASSFSGTNYGYTF
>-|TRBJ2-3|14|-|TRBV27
TGTGCCAGCCGGTTGAGCGGGCGCACAGATACGCAGTATTTT
CASRLSGRTDTQYF
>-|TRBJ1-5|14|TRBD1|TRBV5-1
TGCGCCAGCAGCCAGGGGGCTGAAAATCAGCCCCAGCATTTT
CASSQGAENQPQHF
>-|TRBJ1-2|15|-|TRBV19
TGTGCCAGTAGTATAGATCGCGAAGGAGCGGGTGGCTACACCTTC
CASSIDREGAGGYTF
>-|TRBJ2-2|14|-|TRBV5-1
TGCGCCAGCAGCAGGACAGTAGTCACCGGGGAGCTGTTTTTT
CASSRTVVTGELFF
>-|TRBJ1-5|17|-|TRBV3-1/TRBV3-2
TGTGCCAGCAGCCAAGATAGGGAGGCTTGTGACAATCAGCCCCAGCATTTT
CASSQDREACDNQPQHF
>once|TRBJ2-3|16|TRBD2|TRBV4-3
TGCGCCAGCAGCCAGGCTAGCGGTGGGGGCACAGATACGCAGTATTTT
CASSQASGGGTDTQYF
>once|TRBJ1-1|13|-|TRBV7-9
TGTGCCAGCAGCTTGGACAGTGACACTGAAGCTTTCTTT
CASSLDSDTEAFF
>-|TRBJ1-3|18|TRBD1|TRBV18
TGTGCCAGCTCACCACTGGGCAGGGGGGCGTCAGCTGGAAACACCATATATTTT
CASSPLGRGASAGNTIYF
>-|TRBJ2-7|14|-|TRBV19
TGTGCCAGTAGTAGGGGTGGAGGGGCGGATGAGCAGTACTTC
CASSRGGGADEQYF
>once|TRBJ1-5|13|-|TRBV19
TGTGCCAGCAATACAGGGCAGGATCAGCCCCAGCATTTT
CASNTGQDQPQHF
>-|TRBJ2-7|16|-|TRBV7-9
TGTGCCAGCAGCCCTAGCCCCGGGCTAAGCTCCTACGAGCAGTACTTC
CASSPSPGLSSYEQYF
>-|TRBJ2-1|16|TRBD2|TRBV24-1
TGTGCCACCAGTGATTCACCAGTTTGGGGGGGGAATGAGCAGTTCTTC
CATSDSPVWGGNEQFF
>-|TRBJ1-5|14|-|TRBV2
TGTGCCATCAAAACAGGGTCGGGCAATCAGCCCCAGCATTTT
CAIKTGSGNQPQHF
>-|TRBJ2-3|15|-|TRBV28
TGTGCCAGCAGTTTCATTAGCGGAACGACAGATACGCAGTATTTT
CASSFISGTTDTQYF
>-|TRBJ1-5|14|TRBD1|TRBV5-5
TGTGCCAGCAGCACGGGACAGGGCTGGCAGCCCCAGCATTTT
CASSTGQGWQPQHF
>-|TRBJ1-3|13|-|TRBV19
TGTGCCAGTAGGTGGGCCCCGGGAAACACCATATATTTT
CASRWAPGNTIYF
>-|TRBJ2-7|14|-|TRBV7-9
TGTGCCAGCAGCCGTAGTGGACAGAACTACGAGCAGTACTTC
CASSRSGQNYEQYF
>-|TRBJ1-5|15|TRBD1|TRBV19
TGTGCCAGTAGTCTTACCCCAGGGGGGCAGGTCCCCCAGCATTTT
CASSLTPGGQVPQHF
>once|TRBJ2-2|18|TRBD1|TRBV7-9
TGTGCCAGCAGCCGCATGGGACAGGGGGCGGCCAACACCGGGGAGCTGTTTTTT
CASSRMGQGAANTGELFF
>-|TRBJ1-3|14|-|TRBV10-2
TGCGCCAGCAGTAGTACAGACTCTGGAAACACCATATATTTT
CASSSTDSGNTIYF
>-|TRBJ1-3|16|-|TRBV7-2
TGTGCCAGCAGCTCCGAGCCAGGGTACTCTGGAAACACCATATATTTT
CASSSEPGYSGNTIYF
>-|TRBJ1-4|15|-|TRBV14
TGTGCCAGCAGCCAACCGGCAGGGCGGAATGAAAAACTGTTTTTT
CASSQPAGRNEKLFF
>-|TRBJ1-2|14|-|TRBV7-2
TGTGCCAGCAGCCGCGGCTCGGACAGAGCTGGCTACACCTTC
CASSRGSDRAGYTF
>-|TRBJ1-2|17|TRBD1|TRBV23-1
TGCGCCAGCAGTCAATCCTTGCGACAGGGGGCGAAGTTTGGCTACACCTTC
CASSQSLRQGAKFGYTF
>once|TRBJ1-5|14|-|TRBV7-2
TGTGCCAGCAGCTTAGAGGGGGTTGGCCAGCCCCAGCATTTT
CASSLEGVGQPQHF
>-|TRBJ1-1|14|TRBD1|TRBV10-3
TGTGCCATCAGGCTACAGGGGGTGCTGGGGGAAGCTTTCTTT
CAIRLQGVLGEAFF
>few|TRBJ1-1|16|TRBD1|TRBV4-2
TGTGCCAGCAGCCAAGGCCTGACAGGGATGAACACTGAAGCTTTCTTT
CASSQGLTGMNTEAFF
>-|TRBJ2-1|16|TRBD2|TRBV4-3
TGCGCCAGCAGCCAAGATACTAGCGGGGGATACAATGAGCAGTTCTTC
CASSQDTSGGYNEQFF
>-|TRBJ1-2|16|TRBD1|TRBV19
TGTGCCAGTCGGAGGCTCACAGGGGGGGACGTGGGAGTCTACACCTTC
CASRRLTGGDVGVYTF
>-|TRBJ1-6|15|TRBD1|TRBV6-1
TGTGCCAGCAGTGAACAGACAGGGAGAAATTCACCCCTCCACTTT
CASSEQTGRNSPLHF
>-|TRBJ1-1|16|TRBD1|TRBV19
TGTGCCAGTAGTCCATTGGACAGGGGGTTTATCACTGAAGCTTTCTTT
CASSPLDRGFITEAFF
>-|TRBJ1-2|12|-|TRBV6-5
TGTGCCAGCAGATTCGATAGGGGTGGCTACACCTTC
CASRFDRGGYTF